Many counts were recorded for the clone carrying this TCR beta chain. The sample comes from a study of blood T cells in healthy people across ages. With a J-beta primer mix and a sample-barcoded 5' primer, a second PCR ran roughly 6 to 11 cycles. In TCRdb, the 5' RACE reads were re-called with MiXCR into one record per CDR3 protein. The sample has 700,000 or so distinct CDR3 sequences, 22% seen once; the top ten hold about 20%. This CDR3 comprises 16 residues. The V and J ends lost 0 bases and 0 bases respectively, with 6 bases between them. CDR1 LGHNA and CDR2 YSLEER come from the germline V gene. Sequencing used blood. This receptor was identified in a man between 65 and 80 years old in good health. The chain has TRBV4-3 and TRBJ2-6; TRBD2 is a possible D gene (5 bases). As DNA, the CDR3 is TGCGCCAGCAGCCAAGATGGGAGCTCTGGGGCCAACGTCCTGACTTTC. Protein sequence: CASSQDGSSGANVLTF.